What follows describes a single TCR beta chain. Its antigen remains unidentified. Germline V gene sequence: CDR1 KGHDR, CDR2 SFDVKD. After removal of 2 bases from V and 1 base from J, the junction contained 3 bases not matched to a gene. The CDR3 extends over 16 amino acids. This specimen comes from a study of T cell responses to AZD1222 COVID-19 vaccine. Study-wide results and caveats: Clonal diversity was possibly underestimated, and white British individuals and females predominated among donors. With two AZD1222 doses given, Spike-specific TCR breadth and depth both rose. Without day 14 samples, only post-peak T cell repertoires were studied. Only a handful of AZD1222 recipients, more than five in all, had baseline seropositivity.

The data were produced by immunoSEQ multiplex PCR, yet TCRdb's version contains in-frame clones alone and is incomplete. The data contain about 150,000 clones, approximately 90% of them singletons. The clonotype comes from an adult in good health. J is TRBJ2-5 and V is TRBV24-1; the match to TRBD2 covers 10 bases. Sample: peripheral blood, taken on day 0 of MenACWY control vaccination. CDR3 nucleotides: TGTGCCACCAGTGATTGGGGGACTAGCGCCCAAGAGACCCAGTACTTC. This gives the protein CATSDWGTSAQETQYF.